What follows are 15 T cell receptor beta chains derived from one specimen sequenced in a study of T cell responses to AZD1222 COVID-19 vaccine. Sequenced by immunoSEQ multiplex PCR; TCRdb stores in-frame clones only, minus some. The data contain 65,000 to 85,000 clones, 70% to 90% of them singletons. This specimen was peripheral blood, taken 28 days after the second dose of the MenACWY control vaccine. The receptors shown here come from an adult who received the MenACWY meningococcal vaccine as a control.

This sequence joins TRBV27 and TRBJ2-5; D not certain. Trimming stripped 8 bases from V and 5 bases from J, with 15 bases between. The germline CDR1 and CDR2 sequences are MNHEY and SMNVEV (reference sequence). The CDR3 length is 13 residues. CDR3 in amino acids: CASAYSVSETQYF. The CDR3 region has the DNA TGTGCCAGCGCGTACAGCGTGAGTGAGACCCAGTACTTC.

V and J are TRBV18 and TRBJ1-4, with D perhaps matching TRBD1 (5 bases). Germline assignment: CDR1 KGHSH and CDR2 LQKENI. This CDR3 contains 15 residues. V lost 3 bases and J lost 5, with 13 bases in between. CDR3 bases: TGTGCCAGCTCACCTGGGACCCAGATCAATGAAAAACTGTTTTTT. Encoded protein: CASSPGTQINEKLFF.

The chain links TRBV6-2 or TRBV6-3 to TRBJ2-5, with a weak D call TRBD1 (6 bases). Per the germline V gene, CDR1 is MNHEY and CDR2 is SVGEGT. The CDR3 runs 16 residues. V lost 0 bases to trimming and J lost 3 bases, with 14 bases between them. The CDR3 is CASSYSYPAGEETQYF. The CDR3 nucleotides read TGTGCCAGCAGTTACTCGTATCCGGCAGGGGAAGAGACCCAGTACTTC.

The CDR3 DNA reads TGTGCCACCAGCGCCTACAGGGGCTCTAATGAAAAACTGTTTTTT. It yields the protein CATSAYRGSNEKLFF. V usage is TRBV15 and J usage is TRBJ1-4, with 7 bases aligning to TRBD1. V was pared by 5 bases and J by 3 bases, with 6 bases of the junction left unmatched. The germline V gene has CDR1 LNHNV and CDR2 YYDKDF (reference sequence). This CDR3 contains 15 residues.

This clone was seen a few times. The rearrangement links TRBV15 to TRBJ1-2; D not resolved. This CDR3 spans 15 amino acids. CDR1 is LNHNV, CDR2 YYDKDF, per germline (reference sequence). Trimming shortened V by 0 bases and J by 3 bases, and 11 bases separated the two germline ends. The CDR3 here is CATSRDYSLHYGYTF. CDR3 DNA: TGTGCCACCAGCAGAGATTATAGCCTCCACTATGGCTACACCTTC.

The CDR3 DNA follows: TGTGCCAGCAGCTTACAGATACAGGGCCCCAACACTGAAGCTTTCTTT. Protein product: CASSLQIQGPNTEAFF. This chain uses TRBV7-9 with TRBJ1-1; tentatively, D is TRBD1 (6 bases). The V gene's germline CDR1 is SEHNR and CDR2 FQNEAQ (reference sequence). V shed 2 bases and J shed 2 bases, with 15 bases lying between them. This CDR3 is built from 16 residues.

V and J are TRBV7-8 and TRBJ2-7; D unresolved. Germline V gene data show CDR1 as SGHVS and CDR2 as FQNEAQ. The V end was cut by 5 bases, the J end by 6 bases, with 17 bases between. The CDR3 is 14 amino acids. As DNA, the CDR3 is TGTGCCAGCAGCCTAACCCAAACCTGGCGCGAGCAGTACTTC. Amino acids: CASSLTQTWREQYF.

This clone was detected once. The rearrangement links TRBV2 to TRBJ1-4; the D is unclear. CDR1 is SNHLY, CDR2 FYNNEI, per germline. The CDR3 is 15 amino acids. Trimming removed 5 bases from V and 1 base from J, with 11 bases in between. In nucleotides, the CDR3 is TGTGCCAGCAGTTCAGGACTGGGAACTAATGAAAAACTGTTTTTT. Its protein is CASSSGLGTNEKLFF.

The rearrangement uses TRBV5-4 and TRBJ1-2, with TRBD1 identical over 9 bases. The length of the CDR3 is 14 residues. J lost 3 bases, V lost 3 bases, and 3 bases had no gene match. Per the germline V gene, CDR1 is SGHNT and CDR2 is YYREEE (reference sequence). The CDR3 DNA follows: TGTGCCAGCAGCTCCACAGGGGGCGACTATGGCTACACCTTC. This gives the protein CASSSTGGDYGYTF.

The rearrangement uses TRBV24-1 and TRBJ2-2, with D possibly being TRBD2 (6 bases). Germline V gene data show CDR1 as KGHDR and CDR2 as SFDVKD. The CDR3 runs 14 residues. Deletions cut 7 bases from V and 6 bases from J, with 14 bases between. Written as DNA, the CDR3 is TGTGCCACCAGGGGGACTCAACCGGCCGGGGAGCTGTTTTTT. Residues: CATRGTQPAGELFF.

The V and J genes are TRBV5-6 and TRBJ1-1; D might be TRBD1 (6 bases). The CDR3 totals 17 residues. Per the germline V gene, CDR1 is SGHDT and CDR2 is YYEEEE. V lost 3 bases to trimming and J lost 1 base, with 19 bases between them. CDR3 nucleotides: TGTGCCAGCAGCTCCGGCCCAGGGGATAGTACGAACACTGAAGCTTTCTTT. Its protein product is CASSSGPGDSTNTEAFF.

The chain couples TRBV18 to TRBJ1-5; D ambiguous. Per the germline V gene, CDR1 is KGHSH and CDR2 is LQKENI. This CDR3 spans 14 amino acids. V lost 3 bases and J lost 2, with 8 bases in between. The chain's CDR3 is CASSPMDGNQPQHF. Written as DNA, the CDR3 is TGTGCCAGCTCACCTATGGACGGCAATCAGCCCCAGCATTTT.

The V gene is TRBV11-2, the J gene TRBJ1-1; D is undetermined. V lost 3 bases and J 3 bases, leaving 8 bases between the germline ends. Germline V CDR1 and CDR2: SGHAT, FQNNGV. The length of the CDR3 is 13 residues. The CDR3 bases are TGTGCCAGCAGCTTCGCGAAGGACACTGAAGCTTTCTTT. Protein: CASSFAKDTEAFF.

V gene TRBV27 combines with J gene TRBJ1-3; no clear D gene. Trimming removed 6 bases from V and 0 bases from J, with 9 bases in between. Germline values: CDR1 MNHEY, CDR2 SMNVEV (reference sequence). There are 14 residues in the CDR3. CDR3 DNA sequence: TGTGCCAGCAGGGCGACGGGCTCTGGAAACACCATATATTTT. Translated: CASRATGSGNTIYF.

The J gene is TRBJ1-2, the V gene TRBV4-1; the D gene is possibly TRBD1 (6 bases). Deletions cut 2 bases from V and 7 bases from J, with 14 bases between. The CDR3 is made up of 14 amino acids. Germline V gene lookup returns CDR1 MGHRA and CDR2 YSYEKL. The CDR3: CASSQSDRGAGYTF. The DNA of the CDR3 is TGCGCCAGCAGCCAATCAGACCGGGGGGCTGGCTACACCTTC.